These 18 T cell receptor beta chains share one sample of origin, sequenced in a study of CD8 T cells in Susac syndrome. Reverse transcription used roughly 0.45 to 1 ug RNA and random hexamers. In TCRdb, the immunoSEQ multiplex PCR reads were re-called with MiXCR into one record per CDR3 protein. The sample has fewer than 350,000 distinct CDR3 sequences; around 91% are singletons. The sequencing input was CD8+ T cells from PBMCs. The receptors come from a human donor with multiple sclerosis.

The rearrangement links TRBV19 to TRBJ2-7; D remains unclear. Germline V gene sequence: CDR1 LNHDA, CDR2 SQIVND (reference sequence). This CDR3 comprises 14 residues. Trimming removed 3 bases from V and 2 bases from J, with 11 bases in between. This CDR3 is CASSIGTGTYEQYF. CDR3 coding DNA: TGTGCCAGTAGTATCGGAACTGGAACCTACGAGCAGTACTTC. The full variable domain, its missing parts supplied by reference TRBV19 and TRBJ2-7, is DGGITQSPKYLFRKEGQNVTLSCEQNLNHDAMYWYRQDPGQGLRLIYYSQIVNDFQKGDIAEGYSVSREKKESFPLTVTSAQKNPTAFYLCASSIGTGTYEQYFGPGTRLTVT.

The sample holds a few counts of this clonotype. The V and J genes are TRBV28 and TRBJ2-3; D might be TRBD2 (6 bases). This CDR3 contains 14 residues. Germline assignment: CDR1 MDHEN and CDR2 SYDVKM. Trimming took 4 bases from V and 2 from J, leaving 10 bases between them. CDR3: CASSYGTSTDTQYF. As DNA, the CDR3 is TGTGCCAGCAGTTATGGGACTTCCACAGATACGCAGTATTTT.

The chain is built from TRBV10-3 and TRBJ2-1; TRBD2 agrees at 14 bases. CDR1 and CDR2 (germline): ENHRY, SYGVKD. V shed 7 bases and J 9 bases; nucleotides not matched to a gene: 8. The CDR3 is 15 residues long. CDR3 sequence reads: CAITGGTSGGGEQFF. CDR3 in DNA: TGTGCCATCACCGGAGGGACTAGCGGGGGAGGTGAGCAGTTCTTC.

The chain carries TRBV7-6 and TRBJ2-7; 8 bases are shared with TRBD1. The V segment lost 5 bases and the J segment 3 bases; nucleotides outside the gene matches: 9. The germline gives CDR1 SGHVS, CDR2 FNYEAQ. The CDR3 consists of 15 residues. The CDR3 coding sequence is TGTGCCAGCAGCCAGGGGGCTAGTGCCCTCTACGAGCAGTACTTC. Translation gives CASSQGASALYEQYF.

In this sample, this clonotype turned up a few times. The chain couples TRBV27 to TRBJ1-2; D is possibly TRBD1 (6 bases). The germline V and J ends were trimmed by 5 bases and 4 bases, with 11 bases remaining between them. The CDR3 contains 13 residues. Germline V gene sequence: CDR1 MNHEY, CDR2 SMNVEV (reference sequence). The CDR3 DNA reads TGTGCCAGCAGTCTAGGGGGGTCCTATGGCTACACCTTC. As protein: CASSLGGSYGYTF.

V usage is TRBV30 and J usage is TRBJ1-1; D not certain. CDR1 and CDR2 from the germline V gene are GTSNPN and SVGIG (reference sequence). Trimming left V 0 bases short and J 6 bases short, with 8 bases between. The CDR3 length is 12 residues. CDR3 amino acids: CAWSVGDPEAFF. The CDR3 DNA sequence: TGTGCCTGGAGTGTCGGGGATCCTGAAGCTTTCTTT.

The V call is TRBV15, the J call TRBJ2-7; TRBD1 is a possible D gene (6 bases). Germline-derived CDR1 and CDR2 are LNHNV and YYDKDF (reference sequence). This CDR3 comprises 14 residues. The V and J ends lost 1 base and 1 base respectively, with 8 bases between them. The CDR3 DNA sequence: TGTGCCACCAGCAGAGTTACAGGGTCCTACGAGCAGTACTTC. This sequence encodes CATSRVTGSYEQYF.

The chain combines TRBV29-1 with TRBJ2-5; 9 bases fit TRBD1. This CDR3 region has 15 residues. V was pared by 7 bases and J by 5 bases, with 14 bases of the junction left unmatched. Germline CDR1 and CDR2: SQVTM and ANQGSEA. The DNA of the CDR3 is TGCAGCGGCGATTTTGGACAGGGGAGCGTGGAGACCCAGTACTTC. Protein sequence: CSGDFGQGSVETQYF.

The gene calls are TRBV6-6 and TRBJ2-5; a weak D match, TRBD1 (6 bases). The CDR3 contains 16 residues. Looked up from germline, CDR1 is MNHNY and CDR2 is SVGAGI (reference sequence). V lost 1 base and J lost 3, with 15 bases in between. In DNA, the CDR3 is TGTGCCAGCAGTTACTTTCTAAGGGGGAAGGAAGAGACCCAGTACTTC. This translates into CASSYFLRGKEETQYF.

The chain employs TRBV29-1 and TRBJ2-6; 13 bases agree with TRBD2. The germline V gene has CDR1 SQVTM and CDR2 ANQGSEA. The J segment lost 0 bases and the V segment lost 6 bases, leaving 5 bases of the junction unmatched. CDR3 length: 17 residues. This CDR3 is CSVRTSGSRSGANVLTF. CDR3 sequence (DNA): TGCAGCGTGCGGACTAGCGGGAGCCGCTCTGGGGCCAACGTCCTGACTTTC.

This clonotype occurred once. The CDR3 DNA reads TGCAGCGTTGAATCCTTGCCGCCAGGGGCCCTCCACTTT. This encodes CSVESLPPGALHF. This chain connects TRBV29-1 to TRBJ1-6; weak D call: TRBD1 (6 bases). The CDR3 length is 13 residues. The V gene's germline CDR1 is SQVTM and CDR2 ANQGSEA. V was shortened by 2 bases and J by 14 bases, with 16 bases between the two germline ends.

The V and J genes are TRBV7-2 and TRBJ2-3, with 8 bases matching TRBD2. This CDR3 is built from 15 residues. V was clipped by 4 bases and J by 5 bases; unmatched bases: 8. The germline V gene has CDR1 SGHTA and CDR2 FQGNSA. The CDR3 region has the DNA TGTGCCAGCAGCTCATTTAGCGGGACGGTAGATACGCAGTATTTT. This translates into CASSSFSGTVDTQYF.

CDR3: CATSSYGLNYGYTF. The DNA of the CDR3 is TGTGCCACCAGCAGTTACGGGTTAAACTATGGCTACACCTTC. This chain uses TRBV15 with TRBJ1-2; D is ambiguous. V lost 3 bases, J lost 2 bases, and 10 bases lay in between. The CDR3 consists of 14 residues. Germline CDR1 reads LNHNV; CDR2 reads YYDKDF (reference sequence).

In its sample, this clonotype was seen once. This chain connects TRBV25-1 to TRBJ2-5; unclear D gene. Trimming took 6 bases from V and 0 from J, leaving 11 bases between them. CDR1 is MGHDK, CDR2 SYGVNS, per germline. The CDR3 is made up of 14 amino acids. The CDR3 coding sequence is TGTGCCAGCAGCGGAAGAAAGTACCAAGAGACCCAGTACTTC. Amino acids: CASSGRKYQETQYF.

CDR3 region: CASSLRDHDWLPYEQYF. The CDR3 nucleotides are TGTGCCAGCAGCTTAAGGGACCACGACTGGCTTCCCTACGAGCAGTACTTC. The chain has TRBV7-2 and TRBJ2-7; D possibly uses TRBD1 or TRBD2 (5 bases each). V lost 2 bases, J lost 2 bases, and 19 bases lay in between. The CDR3 length is 17 residues. Per germline, CDR1 SGHTA and CDR2 FQGNSA. Filled out from reference TRBV7-2 and TRBJ2-7, the complete variable domain reads GAGVSQSPSNKVTEKGKDVELRCDPISGHTALYWYRQSLGQGLEFLIYFQGNSAPDKSGLPSDRFSAERTGGSVSTLTIQRTQQEDSAVYLCASSLRDHDWLPYEQYFGPGTRLTVT.

CDR3: CASSLAGTAYNEQFF. The CDR3 region has the DNA TGTGCCAGCAGTTTGGCGGGGACGGCCTACAATGAGCAGTTCTTC. This chain links TRBV27 with TRBJ2-1; D perhaps matches TRBD2 (6 bases). Germline V gives CDR1 MNHEY, CDR2 SMNVEV (reference sequence). V lost 3 bases to trimming and J lost 2 bases, with 11 bases between them. This CDR3 region has 15 residues.

This chain links TRBV6-4 with TRBJ2-1; possible D gene TRBD2, 7 bases. Germline V gives CDR1 MRHNA, CDR2 SNTAGT. The V gene lost 2 bases and the J gene lost 7 bases, with 15 bases spanning the gap. This CDR3 has 15 residues. The CDR3 DNA sequence: TGTGCCAGCAGTGACCGGCCGAAGGGGGGGAATGAGCAGTTCTTC. Residues: CASSDRPKGGNEQFF.

The chain employs TRBV10-3 and TRBJ2-7; the D is unclear. V gave up 3 bases and J gave up 1 base, with 7 bases separating them. This CDR3 has 13 amino acids. CDR1 ENHRY and CDR2 SYGVKD come from the germline V gene. CDR3 coding DNA: TGTGCCATCAGTGATTACAGTTCCTACGAGCAGTACTTC. Amino acids: CAISDYSSYEQYF.